This TCR beta chain was captured by sequencing in a study of T-cell reconstitution after alpha-beta-depleted transplantation in children. Unique molecular identifiers were incorporated into the prepared TCRbeta library. TCRdb fed the PCR reads into MiXCR, producing one record per CDR3 protein. The sample records under 250,000 distinct CDR3 sequences, approximately 7% being singletons. This clonotype was counted many times. Its cognate antigen is unknown. Study-level results: About two months after transplant, alpha-beta T cells reportedly came from several hundred expanded graft clones. Counts and diversity of T cells one year after transplant came mostly from newly produced T cells. Day-60 TCRbeta diversity that was high in some patients was derived from surviving recipient T cells and thymic progenitors.

Trimming pared 0 bases from V and 7 bases from J, leaving 16 bases between. This CDR3 contains 16 residues. The rearrangement uses TRBV12-3 or TRBV12-4 and TRBJ1-5; D ambiguous. The sequence came from a boy aged 2-9 years with acute lymphoblastic leukemia, due to receive a stem cell transplant. The starting material was PBMCs, obtained before TCRalphabeta/CD19-depleted stem cell transplant. The CDR3 sequence is CASSLALTGSGQPQHF. For the CDR3, the DNA is TGTGCCAGCAGTTTAGCGCTAACGGGAAGTGGGCAGCCCCAGCATTTT.